Detailed here is one T cell receptor (beta chain). As yet, its antigen is unknown. The data were obtained in a study of PD-1 blockade in mismatch repair-deficient tumors. The wider study: Enrolled about 2013-2016, patients had progressing, pretreated mismatch repair-deficient cancers of 11 to 13 types. Study results and caveats: Tumor-resident clones, often undetectable pretreatment in blood, expanded then contracted after pembrolizumab.

Method: immunoSEQ multiplex PCR; TCRdb's copy keeps in-frame clones and lacks some. The sample consists of 100,000 to 150,000 clones, about nine tenths of them appearing once. All patients were mismatch repair deficient, assessed by either PCR or immunohistochemistry. TCR sequencing covered three patients who responded to pembrolizumab. Germline V gene data show CDR1 as SGHNT and CDR2 as YENEEA. Trimming removed 1 base from V and 1 base from J, with 4 bases in between. The CDR3 consists of 13 residues. This TCR was recovered from an adult with mismatch repair-deficient cancer. This chain joins TRBV11-3 and TRBJ1-1; no firm D call. Sample: peripheral blood, taken 70 to 72 weeks after starting pembrolizumab. CDR3 protein: CASSLGANTEAFF. CDR3 nucleotide sequence: TGTGCCAGCAGCTTAGGGGCGAACACTGAAGCTTTCTTT.